This T cell receptor beta chain was recorded in a study of PD-1 blockade in classical Hodgkin lymphoma. Germline values: CDR1 MNHNS, CDR2 SASEGT. The germline V and J ends were trimmed by 2 bases and 10 bases, with 15 bases remaining between them. The CDR3 has 15 residues. Sequencing was performed with immunoSEQ multiplex PCR; in TCRdb, only in-frame clones are kept and a portion is missing. Of nearly 60,000 clones in the sample, around 93% were seen once. As regards this clone: Antigen specificity is unknown.

Relapse was seen in all patients after autologous stem cell transplantation, and brentuximab vedotin exposure was variable. The study recorded best responses of complete response, partial response or progressive disease. Findings and caveats of the study: CD4+ TCR diversity rose significantly by C4D1, and CD8+ TCR diversity did not. Patients newly diagnosed and complete responders had comparable baseline diversity.

The starting material was peripheral blood mononuclear cells (PBMCs), obtained before the second cycle of nivolumab. The receptor's source is a human donor with classical Hodgkin lymphoma. The V and J genes are TRBV6-1 and TRBJ1-6, with D possibly being TRBD1 (6 bases). The CDR3 DNA reads TGTGCCAGCAGTGAATTGCGGGGGGCAGGATCACCCCTCCACTTT. Its protein is CASSELRGAGSPLHF.